The source of this T cell receptor beta chain is a study of shared clonotypes between healthy human individuals (dated by TCRdb to about 2020). Study-wide context: A few men and two women, aged 18 to 49 years, made up the cohort. The study deeply sequenced blood TCR repertoires of five healthy adults to estimate repertoire size and the extent of clonotype sharing between individuals. Libraries were prepared and TCR repertoires were sequenced by different laboratories using diverse techniques, in order to increase sequencing depth and limit assay-specific biases. Between about 0.8 and 9 billion PBMCs per donor were obtained by leukapheresis. Per donor, three plates each were used for CD4 naive and CD4 memory, two for CD8 naive, and one for CD8 memory. The paper as a whole reports these results and caveats: Pairwise subsampling led to the expectation that sequencing depth would affect the degree of clonotype sharing among donors. Compared with non-shared clonotypes, clonotypes shared by all four sorted-subset donors had higher generation probabilities. Because the study included only a small number of donors, the genetic and exposure-history diversity represented was limited. Across a handful of donors, 5% to 6% of naive CD4, roughly 3.3% of naive CD8, 2.3% of memory CD4, and about 0.44% of memory CD8 clonotypes were shared. Estimated clonotype richness was generally larger for naive than for memory subsets. Sampling was limited to blood, and TCR repertoires in tissue likely differ from TCR repertoires in blood. Incomplete sequencing was indicated by rarefaction of sorted-subset datasets, despite the large sequencing depth.

As to this clone: What this receptor recognizes is not known. The sample holds no much larger clone one base away, and base qualities are not on file.

A distance of 12 bases separates the germline ends of V and J, which lose 0 bases and 7 bases respectively. Including the terminal cysteine and phenylalanine, the CDR3 comprises 13 residues. Only the CDR3 DNA stays, 39 bases, in frame from base 1. As encoded in the germline V gene (reference sequence), CDR1 is GTSNPN while CDR2 is SVGIG. Healthy HIV-negative adults with no recently reported acute infections or vaccinations were included as donors. All donors were Caucasian adults living in Nashville, Tennessee, USA. CD4+ T cells were enriched by magnetic negative selection, after which naive cells were positively selected on CD45RA and the negative fraction was taken as the memory subset. Blood was obtained by leukapheresis, after which PBMCs were separated by Ficoll-Histopaque density gradient centrifugation and cryopreserved in liquid nitrogen vapor phase. Analytical flow cytometry was used to check the purity and quantity of every magnetically sorted T cell population. Genomic DNA was isolated from every sorted fraction and measured by UV absorbance on a Nanodrop 2000c.

TCR CDR3 regions were amplified from genomic DNA by multiplex PCR using the deep immunoSEQ assay. Extracted genomic DNA from each cell subset was distributed evenly across all wells of several immunoSEQ 96-well plates, and each plate was treated as a replicate. Each replicate PCR for sorted subsets received around 200 ng genomic DNA, equal to some 32,000 T cell genomes. The purified libraries were quantified using a Qubit 3.0 fluorometer, sized with a Bioanalyzer 2100, and then quantified again using the KAPA Library Quantification kit. Every immunoSEQ 96-well plate was sequenced on a dedicated single-read 150-cycle Illumina NextSeq 550 flow cell. The authors' pipeline ran thus. Because only junctional sequences without quality scores were contained in the immunoSEQ output, filtering matching that applied to full-length reads could not be performed. To assign V/J genes and CDR3, sequences were annotated against IMGT germline references using PyIR, a Python wrapper for IgBLAST v1.9. Reads with weak V/J assignments (E-value above 1e-6), missing CDR3, stop codons, out-of-frame junctions, or ambiguous translated residues were removed. V3J clonotypes were defined as sequences sharing an identical inferred V gene, J gene, and CDR3 amino acid sequence. Percentage overlap between repertoires was calculated by dividing the number of shared unique clonotypes by the size of the smaller repertoire. RTK rarefaction, the Chao1 estimator, and Recon v2.1 estimates of unobserved clonotypes were used to assess repertoire richness. OLGA was used to compute generation probabilities for all TCRbeta clonotypes that the gDNA method yielded from a few donors. In its TCRdb copy, this immuneACCESS table keeps in-frame sequences only and misses some clones. Where compared with another copy, unresolved V genes explain less than half of these, and the others have no known cause. The DNA was the basis for D and trimming; V, J and clone size are from that table. The sample has about 980,000 clones on record, about three quarters of them singletons. The ten largest account for about 1.5% of the sample.

The chain employs TRBV30 and TRBJ2-5; D gene: possibly TRBD1, on 6 matching bases. The TCR sequence derives from a man between 18 and 35 years old in good health. Sequenced sample: memory CD4+ T cells sorted from blood. The cell subset or site tag for this specimen amounts to: CD45RA-negative fraction. CDR3 loop: CAWSVQEQGTQYF. Read as DNA, the sequence is TGTGCCTGGAGTGTACAGGAACAGGGGACCCAGTACTTC.